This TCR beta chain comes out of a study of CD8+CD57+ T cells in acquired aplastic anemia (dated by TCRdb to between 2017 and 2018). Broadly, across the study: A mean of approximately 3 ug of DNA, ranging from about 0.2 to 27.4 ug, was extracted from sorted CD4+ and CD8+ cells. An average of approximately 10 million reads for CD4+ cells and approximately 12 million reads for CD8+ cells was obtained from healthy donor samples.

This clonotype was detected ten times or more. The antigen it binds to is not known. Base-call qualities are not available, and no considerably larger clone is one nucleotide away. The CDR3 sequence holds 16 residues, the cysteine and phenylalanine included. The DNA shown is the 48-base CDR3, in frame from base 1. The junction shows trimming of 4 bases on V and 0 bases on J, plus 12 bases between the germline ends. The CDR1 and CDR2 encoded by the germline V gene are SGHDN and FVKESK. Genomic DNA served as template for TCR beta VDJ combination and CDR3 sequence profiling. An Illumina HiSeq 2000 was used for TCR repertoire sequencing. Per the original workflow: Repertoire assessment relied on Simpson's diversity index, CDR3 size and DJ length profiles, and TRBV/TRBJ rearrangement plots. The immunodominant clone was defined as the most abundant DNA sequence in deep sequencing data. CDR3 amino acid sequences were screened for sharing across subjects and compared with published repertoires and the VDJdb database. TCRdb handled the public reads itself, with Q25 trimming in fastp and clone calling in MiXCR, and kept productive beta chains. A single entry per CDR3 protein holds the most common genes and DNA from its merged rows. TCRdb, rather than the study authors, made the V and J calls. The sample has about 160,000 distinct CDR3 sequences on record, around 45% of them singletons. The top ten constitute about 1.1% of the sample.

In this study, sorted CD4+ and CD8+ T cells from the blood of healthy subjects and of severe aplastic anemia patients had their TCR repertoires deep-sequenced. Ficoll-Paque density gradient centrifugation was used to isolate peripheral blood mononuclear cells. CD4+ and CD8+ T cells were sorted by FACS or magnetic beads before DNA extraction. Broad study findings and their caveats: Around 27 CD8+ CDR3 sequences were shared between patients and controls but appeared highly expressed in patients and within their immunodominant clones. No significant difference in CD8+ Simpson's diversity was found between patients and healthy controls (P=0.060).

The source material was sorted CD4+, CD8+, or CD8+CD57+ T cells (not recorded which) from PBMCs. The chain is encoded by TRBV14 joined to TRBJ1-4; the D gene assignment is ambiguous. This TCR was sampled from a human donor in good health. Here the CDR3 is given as CASSPWTDATNEKLFF. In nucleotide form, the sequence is TGTGCCAGCAGCCCGTGGACGGATGCAACTAATGAAAAACTGTTTTTT.